The rows below give T cell receptor beta chains drawn from one sample of a study of blood T cell repertoires in COVID-19. Generated by immunoSEQ multiplex PCR, the TCRdb table keeps only in-frame clones and is missing some. Altogether roughly 70,000 clones are present, about 88% being singletons, with the ten largest covering under 5%. The source material was peripheral blood. The receptors were gathered from a man between 65 and 85 years old with acute or convalescent COVID-19. Both conserved end residues are part of each CDR3. D genes are given only for firm matches. Expanded clones get a size class; other rows say once, few or many, or leave the size out.

TRBJ2-1,-,-,TRBV5-8,TGTGCCAGCAGCTTGGGGGGCGCCTCCTACAATGAGCAGTTCTTC,CASSLGGASYNEQFF
TRBJ2-1,TRBD2,-,TRBV13,TGTGCCAGCAGCCCACGGACTAGCGGAAGGAATGAGCAGTTCTTC,CASSPRTSGRNEQFF
TRBJ1-1,-,-,TRBV7-8,TGTGCCAGCAGCACCCACAAGGGGGACACTGAAGCTTTCTTT,CASSTHKGDTEAFF
TRBJ1-2,-,once,TRBV18,TGTGCCAGCTCTACCCGCGGTCTGCTGTATGGCTACACCTTC,CASSTRGLLYGYTF
TRBJ1-6,-,-,TRBV19,TGTGCCAGTAGTATTAAGGATTTAGGGAGCTCCTATAATTCACCCCTCCACTTT,CASSIKDLGSSYNSPLHF
TRBJ2-7,-,-,TRBV5-6,TGTGCCAGCAGCTGGAGGGGACCCCGAAGCTACGAGCAGTACTTC,CASSWRGPRSYEQYF
TRBJ1-1,-,-,TRBV10-3,TGTGCCATCGCAGACAGTACCTTAACTGAAGCTTTCTTT,CAIADSTLTEAFF
TRBJ1-1,TRBD1,few,TRBV5-1,TGCGCCAGCGACACCGGGACAGTGAACACTGAAGCTTTCTTT,CASDTGTVNTEAFF
TRBJ2-2,-,-,TRBV29-1,TGCAGCGTTGGGGCAGCGAACACCGGGGAGCTGTTTTTT,CSVGAANTGELFF
TRBJ2-7,TRBD1,-,TRBV7-4,TGTGCCAGCAGTTTGGGACAGCCACCCTTCTACGAGCAGTACTTC,CASSLGQPPFYEQYF
TRBJ1-2,-,-,TRBV5-4,TGTGCCAGCAGGGGAAAGGAGGACTATGGCTACACCTTC,CASRGKEDYGYTF
TRBJ2-7,TRBD1,-,TRBV4-1,TGCGCCAGCAGCCCGGGACAGGGAGGCTACGAGCAGTACTTC,CASSPGQGGYEQYF
TRBJ2-1,-,-,TRBV5-6,TGTGCCAGCAGCCCCCAGAGGGAGACCAGCTCCTACAATGAGCAGTTCTTC,CASSPQRETSSYNEQFF
TRBJ1-1,TRBD1,-,TRBV7-3,TGTGCCAGCAGCCAAGACAGGGCGGGTATCGCTGAAGCTTTCTTT,CASSQDRAGIAEAFF
TRBJ2-2,TRBD2,-,TRBV6-5,TGTGCCAGCAGAAGCGGGGGTCTAAACACCGGGGAGCTGTTTTTT,CASRSGGLNTGELFF
TRBJ2-7,TRBD1,-,TRBV18,TGTGCCAGCTCCGGACAGGGAACTCACTTAGGGGCCTACGAGCAGTACTTC,CASSGQGTHLGAYEQYF
TRBJ1-2,-,few,TRBV20-1,TGCAGTGCTAGACTCAGGGCTGGCTACACCTTC,CSARLRAGYTF
TRBJ2-3,-,-,TRBV5-4,TGTGCCAGCAGCTTGGCTCCAGGGAGCACAGATACGCAGTATTTT,CASSLAPGSTDTQYF
TRBJ1-5,-,once,TRBV7-9,TGTGCCAGCAGGGACCCAGGGGACGGACAGCCCCAGCATTTT,CASRDPGDGQPQHF
TRBJ1-6,TRBD1,-,TRBV30,TGTGCCTGGAGTTCCGGACAGGGGAGTTCACCCCTCCACTTT,CAWSSGQGSSPLHF
TRBJ2-7,-,-,TRBV12-3/TRBV12-4,TGTGCCAGCAGTCCCGAGTGGGCCGAGCAGTACTTC,CASSPEWAEQYF
TRBJ2-3,TRBD2,-,TRBV10-3,TGTGCCATCAGTGACGGACTAGCCGGCGTAGATACGCAGTATTTT,CAISDGLAGVDTQYF
TRBJ2-5,-,-,TRBV6-5,TGTGCCAGCCCCTCACCAAGGGAGGGGGCCCAGTACTTC,CASPSPREGAQYF
TRBJ2-4,-,-,TRBV18,TGTGCCAGCTCACCCGCCATCCTCGGGGCCAAAAACATTCAGTACTTC,CASSPAILGAKNIQYF
TRBJ2-7,-,-,TRBV6-2/TRBV6-3,TGTGCCAGCAGCCCCCGAGACGAGCAGTACTTC,CASSPRDEQYF
TRBJ1-4,-,-,TRBV28,TGTGCCAGCAGTTTGGCCCCCGGGGCTAATGAAAAACTGTTTTTT,CASSLAPGANEKLFF
TRBJ2-5,TRBD1,once,TRBV7-6,TGTGCCAGCAGCTTAAGGGGGACAGGGGGAGAGACCCAGTACTTC,CASSLRGTGGETQYF
TRBJ2-7,-,-,TRBV7-2,TGTGCCAGCAGCCAACAGCCAAGAACCGTCTACGAGCAGTACTTC,CASSQQPRTVYEQYF
TRBJ2-5,TRBD2,-,TRBV5-1,TGCGCCAGCAGCTCAGCGGGGGGGCAAGAGACCCAGTACTTC,CASSSAGGQETQYF
TRBJ2-2,TRBD2,-,TRBV11-1,TGTGCCAGCAGCTTAGTACTAGCGGGGTTCACCGGGGAGCTGTTTTTT,CASSLVLAGFTGELFF
TRBJ2-7,TRBD1,-,TRBV27,TGTGCCAGCAGTCGGACAGGACTTCAAACCTACGAGCAGTACTTC,CASSRTGLQTYEQYF
TRBJ1-5,-,-,TRBV19,TGTGCCAGTAGTGAGCAGGTCAATCAGCCCCAGCATTTT,CASSEQVNQPQHF
TRBJ1-5,-,-,TRBV7-2,TGTGCCAGCAGCCGACTAGGGCAGCCCCAGCATTTT,CASSRLGQPQHF
TRBJ1-2,-,-,TRBV6-5,TGTGCCAGCAGTTACTCACCCTCAGCGGTCTATGGCTACACCTTC,CASSYSPSAVYGYTF